The text below deals with one T cell receptor beta chain. Original processing methods: Researchers report that nucleated cell counts were estimated from reference gene primer amplification. Sequencing was performed with immunoSEQ multiplex PCR; in TCRdb, only in-frame clones are kept and a portion is missing. The DNA was the basis for D and trimming; V, J and clone size are from that table. The sample lists 450,000 or so clones, 85% to 90% occurring once. The data derive from a study of blood T cell repertoires in COVID-19. As for the study in general: Acute-phase and convalescent COVID-19 samples originated in the United States, Italy and Spain.

Seattle participants joined during active infection and were tracked over time. This CDR3 has 14 residues. Germline V lookup: CDR1 MGHRA, CDR2 YSYEKL. After removal of 3 bases from V and 4 bases from J, the junction contained 1 base not matched to a gene. J is TRBJ2-7 and V is TRBV4-1, with 12 bases identical to TRBD2. This TCR was recovered from a man in his late teens or twenties with COVID-19, enrolled during active disease. The specimen was peripheral blood. In DNA form, the CDR3 reads TGCGCCAGCAGCCAGACTAGCGGGAGTTACGAGCAGTACTTC. Its translation is CASSQTSGSYEQYF.